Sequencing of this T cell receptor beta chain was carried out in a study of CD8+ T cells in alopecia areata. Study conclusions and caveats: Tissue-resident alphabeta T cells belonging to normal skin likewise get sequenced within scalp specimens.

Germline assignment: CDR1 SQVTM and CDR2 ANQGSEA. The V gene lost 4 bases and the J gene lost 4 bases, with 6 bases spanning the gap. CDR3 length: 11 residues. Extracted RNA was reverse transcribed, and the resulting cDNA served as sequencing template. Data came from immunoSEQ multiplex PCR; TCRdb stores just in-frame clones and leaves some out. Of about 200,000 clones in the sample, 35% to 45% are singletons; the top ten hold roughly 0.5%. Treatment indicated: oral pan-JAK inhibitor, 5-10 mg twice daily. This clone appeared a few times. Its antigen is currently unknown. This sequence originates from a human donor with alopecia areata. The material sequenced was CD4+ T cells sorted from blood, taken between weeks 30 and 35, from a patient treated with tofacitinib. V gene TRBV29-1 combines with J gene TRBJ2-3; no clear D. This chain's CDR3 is CSVGSPDTQYF. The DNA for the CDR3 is TGCAGCGTTGGGAGCCCAGATACGCAGTATTTT.